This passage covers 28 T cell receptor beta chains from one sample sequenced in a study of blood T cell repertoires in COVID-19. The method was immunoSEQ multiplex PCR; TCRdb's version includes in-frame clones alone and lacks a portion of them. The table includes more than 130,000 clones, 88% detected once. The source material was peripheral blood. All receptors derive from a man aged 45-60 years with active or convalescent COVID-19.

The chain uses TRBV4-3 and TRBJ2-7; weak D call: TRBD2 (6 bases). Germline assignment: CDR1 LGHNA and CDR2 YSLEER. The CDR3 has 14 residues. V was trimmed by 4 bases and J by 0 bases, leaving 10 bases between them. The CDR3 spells CASSRDSASYEQYF. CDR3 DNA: TGCGCCAGCAGCCGGGACTCCGCCTCCTACGAGCAGTACTTC.

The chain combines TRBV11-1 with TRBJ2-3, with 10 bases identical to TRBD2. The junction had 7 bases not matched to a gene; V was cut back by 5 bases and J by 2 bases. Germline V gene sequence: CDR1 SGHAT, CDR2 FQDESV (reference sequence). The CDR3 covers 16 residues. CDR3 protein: CASSPRLAGPTDTQYF. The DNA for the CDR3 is TGTGCCAGCAGCCCCCGACTAGCGGGTCCCACAGATACGCAGTATTTT.

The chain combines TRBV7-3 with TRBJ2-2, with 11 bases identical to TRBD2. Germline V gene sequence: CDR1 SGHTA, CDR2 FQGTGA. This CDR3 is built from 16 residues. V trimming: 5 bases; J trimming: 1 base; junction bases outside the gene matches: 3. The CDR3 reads CASSQGTSGNTGELFF. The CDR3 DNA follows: TGTGCCAGCAGCCAGGGGACTAGCGGGAACACCGGGGAGCTGTTTTTT.

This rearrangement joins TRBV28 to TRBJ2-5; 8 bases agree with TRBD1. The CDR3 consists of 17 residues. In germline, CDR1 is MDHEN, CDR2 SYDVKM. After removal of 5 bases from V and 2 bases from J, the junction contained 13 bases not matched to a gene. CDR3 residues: CASSLDRGLTPQETQYF. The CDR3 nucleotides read TGTGCCAGCAGTCTTGACAGGGGACTCACACCGCAAGAGACCCAGTACTTC.

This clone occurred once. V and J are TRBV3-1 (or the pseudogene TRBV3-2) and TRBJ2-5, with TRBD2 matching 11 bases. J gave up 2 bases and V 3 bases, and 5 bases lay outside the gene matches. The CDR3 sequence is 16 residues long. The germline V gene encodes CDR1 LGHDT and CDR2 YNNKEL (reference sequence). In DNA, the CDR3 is TGTGCCAGCAGCCACCTGACTAGCGGGAAACAAGAGACCCAGTACTTC. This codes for CASSHLTSGKQETQYF.

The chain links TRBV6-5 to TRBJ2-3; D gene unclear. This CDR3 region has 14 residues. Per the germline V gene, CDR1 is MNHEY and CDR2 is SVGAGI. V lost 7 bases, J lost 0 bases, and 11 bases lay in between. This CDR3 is CASTRSFSTDTQYF. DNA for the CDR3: TGTGCCAGCACTAGGTCGTTCAGCACAGATACGCAGTATTTT.

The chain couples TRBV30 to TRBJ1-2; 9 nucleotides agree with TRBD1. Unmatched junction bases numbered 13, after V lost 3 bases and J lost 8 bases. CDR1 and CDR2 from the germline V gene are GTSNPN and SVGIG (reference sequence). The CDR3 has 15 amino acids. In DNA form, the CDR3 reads TGTGCCTGGAGAGCCACCCCCGGGACAGGGAAGGGCTACACCTTC. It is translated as CAWRATPGTGKGYTF. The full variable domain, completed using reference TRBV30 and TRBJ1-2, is SQTIHQWPATLVQPVGSPLSLECTVEGTSNPNLYWYRQAAGRGLQLLFYSVGIGQISSEVPQNLSASRPQDRQFILSSKKLLLSDSGFYLCAWRATPGTGKGYTFGSGTRLTVV.

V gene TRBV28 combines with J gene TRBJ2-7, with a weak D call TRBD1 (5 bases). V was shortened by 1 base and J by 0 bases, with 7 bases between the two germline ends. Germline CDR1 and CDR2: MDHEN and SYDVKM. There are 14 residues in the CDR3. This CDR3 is CASSLSGPSYEQYF. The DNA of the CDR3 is TGTGCCAGCAGTTTATCAGGGCCCTCCTACGAGCAGTACTTC.

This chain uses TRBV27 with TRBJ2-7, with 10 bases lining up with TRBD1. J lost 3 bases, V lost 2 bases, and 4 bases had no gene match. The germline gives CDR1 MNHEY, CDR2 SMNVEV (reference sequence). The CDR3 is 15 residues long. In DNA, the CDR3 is TGTGCCAGCAGTTTAAAGGACAGGGGGATCTACGAGCAGTACTTC. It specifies CASSLKDRGIYEQYF.

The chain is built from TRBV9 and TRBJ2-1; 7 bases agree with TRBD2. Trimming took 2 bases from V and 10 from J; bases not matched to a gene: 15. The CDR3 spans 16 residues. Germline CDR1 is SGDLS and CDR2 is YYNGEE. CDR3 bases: TGTGCCAGCAGCGTTAGTATTGGGGAGGGCCTAGGGGAGCAGTTCTTC. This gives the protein CASSVSIGEGLGEQFF.

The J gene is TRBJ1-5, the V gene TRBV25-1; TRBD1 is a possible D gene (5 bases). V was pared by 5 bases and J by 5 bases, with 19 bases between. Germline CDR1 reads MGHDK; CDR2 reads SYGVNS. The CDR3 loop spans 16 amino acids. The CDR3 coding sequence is TGTGCCAGCAGTCCCTTAGGACACGGGAGAGATCAGCCCCAGCATTTT. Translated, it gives CASSPLGHGRDQPQHF.

CDR3 sequence: CASGAGGRSTDTQYF. CDR3 DNA sequence: TGTGCCAGCGGAGCGGGAGGGCGTAGCACAGATACGCAGTATTTT. The genes are TRBV7-2 and TRBJ2-3; 10 bases are shared with TRBD2. J was trimmed by 0 bases and V by 8 bases; bases with no gene match: 5. CDR1 is SGHTA and CDR2 is FQGNSA in the germline V gene. The CDR3 length is 15 residues.

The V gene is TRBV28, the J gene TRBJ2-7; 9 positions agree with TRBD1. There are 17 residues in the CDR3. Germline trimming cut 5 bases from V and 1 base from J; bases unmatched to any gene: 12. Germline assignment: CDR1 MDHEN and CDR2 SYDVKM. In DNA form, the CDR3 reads TGTGCCAGCAGTACTCTCACCCCACAGGGGGCTTCCTACGAGCAGTACTTC. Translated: CASSTLTPQGASYEQYF.

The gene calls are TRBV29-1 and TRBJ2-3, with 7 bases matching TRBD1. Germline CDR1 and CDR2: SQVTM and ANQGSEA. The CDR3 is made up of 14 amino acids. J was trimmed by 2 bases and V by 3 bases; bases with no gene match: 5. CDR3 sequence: CSVEGQRVTDTQYF. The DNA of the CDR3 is TGCAGCGTTGAGGGACAGAGGGTCACAGATACGCAGTATTTT.

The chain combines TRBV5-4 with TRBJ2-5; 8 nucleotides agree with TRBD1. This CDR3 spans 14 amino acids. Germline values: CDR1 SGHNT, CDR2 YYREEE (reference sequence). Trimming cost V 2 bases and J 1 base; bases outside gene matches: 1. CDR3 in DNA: TGTGCCAGCAGCTTCACAGGGGGCCAAGAGACCCAGTACTTC. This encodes CASSFTGGQETQYF.

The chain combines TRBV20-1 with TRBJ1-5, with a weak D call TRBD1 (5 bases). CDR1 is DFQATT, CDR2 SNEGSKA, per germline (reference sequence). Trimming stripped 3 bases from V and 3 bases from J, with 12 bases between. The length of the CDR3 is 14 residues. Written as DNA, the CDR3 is TGCAGTGCTAGTGGAAACAGGATCAATCAGCCCCAGCATTTT. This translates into CSASGNRINQPQHF.

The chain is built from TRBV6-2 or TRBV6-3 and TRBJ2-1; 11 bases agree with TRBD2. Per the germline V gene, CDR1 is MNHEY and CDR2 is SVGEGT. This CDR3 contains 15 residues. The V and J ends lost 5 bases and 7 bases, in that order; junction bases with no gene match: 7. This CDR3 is CASSVAGGPRNEQFF. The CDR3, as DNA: TGTGCCAGCAGTGTAGCGGGAGGGCCTAGGAATGAGCAGTTCTTC.

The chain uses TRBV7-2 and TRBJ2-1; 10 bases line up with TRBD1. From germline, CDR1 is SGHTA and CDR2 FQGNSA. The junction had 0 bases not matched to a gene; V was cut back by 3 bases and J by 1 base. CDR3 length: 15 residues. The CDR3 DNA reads TGTGCCAGCAGCTTGGACAGGGGGTCCTACAATGAGCAGTTCTTC. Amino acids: CASSLDRGSYNEQFF.

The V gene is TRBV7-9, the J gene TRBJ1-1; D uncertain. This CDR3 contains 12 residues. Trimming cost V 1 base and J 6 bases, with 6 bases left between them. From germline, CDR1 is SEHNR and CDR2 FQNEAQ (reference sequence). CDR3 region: CASSLGSSEAFF. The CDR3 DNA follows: TGTGCCAGCAGCTTAGGTTCCTCTGAAGCTTTCTTT.

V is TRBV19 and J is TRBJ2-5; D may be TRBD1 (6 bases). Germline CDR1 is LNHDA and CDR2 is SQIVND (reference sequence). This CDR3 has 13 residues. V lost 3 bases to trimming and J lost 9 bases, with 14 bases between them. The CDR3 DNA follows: TGTGCCAGTAGTATTACAGGGAGACAGGCCCAGTACTTC. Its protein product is CASSITGRQAQYF. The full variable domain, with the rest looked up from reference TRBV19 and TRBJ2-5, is DGGITQSPKYLFRKEGQNVTLSCEQNLNHDAMYWYRQDPGQGLRLIYYSQIVNDFQKGDIAEGYSVSREKKESFPLTVTSAQKNPTAFYLCASSITGRQAQYFGPGTRLLVL.

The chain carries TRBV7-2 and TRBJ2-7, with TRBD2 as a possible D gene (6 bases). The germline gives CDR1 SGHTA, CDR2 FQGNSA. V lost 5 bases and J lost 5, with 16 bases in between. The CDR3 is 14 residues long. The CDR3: CASSRPGRLDEQYF. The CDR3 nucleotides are TGTGCCAGCAGCCGCCCCGGGAGACTCGACGAGCAGTACTTC.

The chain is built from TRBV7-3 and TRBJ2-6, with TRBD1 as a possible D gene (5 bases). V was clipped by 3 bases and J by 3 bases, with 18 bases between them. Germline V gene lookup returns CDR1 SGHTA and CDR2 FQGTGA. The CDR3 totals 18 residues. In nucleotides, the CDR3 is TGTGCCAGCAGCTTGACTCGAACAGGTTGGCGTGGGGCCAACGTCCTGACTTTC. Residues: CASSLTRTGWRGANVLTF.

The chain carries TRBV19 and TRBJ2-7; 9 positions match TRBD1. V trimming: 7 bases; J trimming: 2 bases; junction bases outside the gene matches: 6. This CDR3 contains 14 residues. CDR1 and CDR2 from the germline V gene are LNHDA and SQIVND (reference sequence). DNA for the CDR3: TGTGCCAGTACCCCCCGGGACAGGGCCTACGAGCAGTACTTC. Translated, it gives CASTPRDRAYEQYF. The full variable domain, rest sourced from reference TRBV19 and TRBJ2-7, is DGGITQSPKYLFRKEGQNVTLSCEQNLNHDAMYWYRQDPGQGLRLIYYSQIVNDFQKGDIAEGYSVSREKKESFPLTVTSAQKNPTAFYLCASTPRDRAYEQYFGPGTRLTVT.

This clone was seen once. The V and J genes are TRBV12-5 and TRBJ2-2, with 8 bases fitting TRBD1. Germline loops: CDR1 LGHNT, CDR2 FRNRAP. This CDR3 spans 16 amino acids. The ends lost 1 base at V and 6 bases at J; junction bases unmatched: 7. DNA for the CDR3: TGTGCTAGTGGTTTGGCGCACAGGGGGTCAGCCGGGGAGCTGTTTTTT. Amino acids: CASGLAHRGSAGELFF.

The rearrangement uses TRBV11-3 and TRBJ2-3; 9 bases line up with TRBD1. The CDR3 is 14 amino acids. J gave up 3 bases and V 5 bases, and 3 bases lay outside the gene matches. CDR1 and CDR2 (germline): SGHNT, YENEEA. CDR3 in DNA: TGTGCCAGCAGCCCCGGGACAGGGACAGATACGCAGTATTTT. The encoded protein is CASSPGTGTDTQYF.

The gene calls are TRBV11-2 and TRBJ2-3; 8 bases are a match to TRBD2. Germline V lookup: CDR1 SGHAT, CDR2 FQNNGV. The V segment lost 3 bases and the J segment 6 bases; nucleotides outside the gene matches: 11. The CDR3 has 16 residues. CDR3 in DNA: TGTGCCAGCAGCTTCGAACCAGCGGGAGCATGGGATACGCAGTATTTT. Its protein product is CASSFEPAGAWDTQYF.

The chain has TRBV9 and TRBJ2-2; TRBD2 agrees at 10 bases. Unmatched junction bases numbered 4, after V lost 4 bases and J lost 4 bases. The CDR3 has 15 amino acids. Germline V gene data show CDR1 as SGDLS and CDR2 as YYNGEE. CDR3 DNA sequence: TGTGCCAGCAGCCCTAGCGGGAGTCTCACCGGGGAGCTGTTTTTT. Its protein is CASSPSGSLTGELFF. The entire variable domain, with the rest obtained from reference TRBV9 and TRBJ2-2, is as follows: DSGVTQTPKHLITATGQRVTLRCSPRSGDLSVYWYQQSLDQGLQFLIQYYNGEERAKGNILERFSAQQFPDLHSELNLSSLELGDSALYFCASSPSGSLTGELFFGEGSRLTVL.

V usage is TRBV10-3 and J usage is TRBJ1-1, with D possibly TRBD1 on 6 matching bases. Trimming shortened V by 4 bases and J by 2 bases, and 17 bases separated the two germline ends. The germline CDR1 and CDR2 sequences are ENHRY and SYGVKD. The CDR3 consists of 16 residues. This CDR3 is CAISGGDTNVNTEAFF. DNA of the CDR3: TGTGCCATCAGTGGTGGGGACACAAACGTAAACACTGAAGCTTTCTTT.